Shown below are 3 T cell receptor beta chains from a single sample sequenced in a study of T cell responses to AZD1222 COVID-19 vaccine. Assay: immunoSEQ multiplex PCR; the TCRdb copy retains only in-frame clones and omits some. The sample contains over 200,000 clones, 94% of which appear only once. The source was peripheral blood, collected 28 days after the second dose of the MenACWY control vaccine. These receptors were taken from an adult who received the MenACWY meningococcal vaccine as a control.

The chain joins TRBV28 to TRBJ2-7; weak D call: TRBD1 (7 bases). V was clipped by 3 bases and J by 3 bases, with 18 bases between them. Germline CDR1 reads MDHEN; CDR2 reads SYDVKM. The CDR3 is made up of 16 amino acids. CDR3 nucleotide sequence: TGTGCCAGCAGTTTTTATGTTTCAGGGGGGAGCTACGAGCAGTACTTC. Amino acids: CASSFYVSGGSYEQYF.

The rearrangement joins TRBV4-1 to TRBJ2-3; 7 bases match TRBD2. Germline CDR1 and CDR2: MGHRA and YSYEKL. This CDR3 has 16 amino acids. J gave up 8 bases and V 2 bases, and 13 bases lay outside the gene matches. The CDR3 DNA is TGCGCCAGCAGCCAACACATGACGGGAGGCAAGGTTACGCAGTATTTT. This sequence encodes CASSQHMTGGKVTQYF.

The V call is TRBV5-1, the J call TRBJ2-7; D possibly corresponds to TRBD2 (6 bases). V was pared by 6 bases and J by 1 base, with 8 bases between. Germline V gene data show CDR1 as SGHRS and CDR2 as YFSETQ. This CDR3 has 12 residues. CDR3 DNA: TGCGCCAGCAATAGCGGATCCTACGAGCAGTACTTC. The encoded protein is CASNSGSYEQYF.